The table lists the clone carrying this T cell receptor (beta chain) with many counts. The antigen remains undetermined. One entry per CDR3 protein results from TCRdb running MiXCR on the reads. The sample consists of some 130,000 distinct CDR3 sequences, approximately 8.8% of them appearing once. The CDR3 has 14 amino acids. The V and J ends lost 1 base and 7 bases, in that order; junction bases with no gene match: 4. Germline CDR1 reads SGHTA; CDR2 reads FQGNSA. The data belong to a study of T cell repertoires in cytomegalovirus infection. Looking at the study overall: CMV infection together with matching HLA type was indicated by public TCR beta signatures. Study findings and constraints: CMV-specific HLA-C-restricted TCR beta clonotypes dominated the ex vivo response. The cumulative frequency of public TCR beta families distinguished individuals who carried CMV together with the relevant HLA.

The TCR was taken from a human donor in good health (CMV status not recorded). Some clones in this sample may be carry-over from other donors' samples. The sample comprised PBMCs. V usage is TRBV7-2 and J usage is TRBJ1-5, with TRBD1 matching over 7 bases. For the CDR3, the DNA is TGTGCCAGCAGCTTAGGGACAGGAAAACAGCCCCAGCATTTT. Its protein product is CASSLGTGKQPQHF.